Listed below are T cell receptor beta chains from one sample, sequenced in a study of cytomegalovirus exposure and HLA in healthy donors. Some clones are missing from TCRdb's copy, which holds only in-frame ones; the method was immunoSEQ multiplex PCR. The table lists under 300,000 clones, 70% to 90% of them singletons. The sequencing input was PBMCs. The source of these receptors is a woman in her late teens or twenties in good health and CMV-seronegative. Both conserved end residues are part of each CDR3. Each record gives: J gene, CDR3 length, D gene, clone size, V gene, CDR3 DNA, CDR3 protein. D genes are given only for firm matches. The size field is filled for only some rows; it gives once, few, many or a size class.

J gene: TRBJ2-5
CDR3 length: 17
D gene: TRBD1
clone size: NA
V gene: TRBV11-2
CDR3 DNA: TGTGCCAGCAGCTTTGGGCCACCGGGACAGGGTTTCGAGACCCAGTACTTC
CDR3 protein: CASSFGPPGQGFETQYF

J gene: TRBJ1-4
CDR3 length: 15
D gene: NA
clone size: NA
V gene: TRBV7-6
CDR3 DNA: TGTGCCAGCAGCCCCATGACAGGAGAAAATGAAAAACTGTTTTTT
CDR3 protein: CASSPMTGENEKLFF

J gene: TRBJ2-2
CDR3 length: 15
D gene: NA
clone size: NA
V gene: TRBV9
CDR3 DNA: TGTGCCAGCAGCGTAGGTGGCCCATTTACCGGGGAGCTGTTTTTT
CDR3 protein: CASSVGGPFTGELFF

J gene: TRBJ2-4
CDR3 length: 12
D gene: NA
clone size: NA
V gene: TRBV30
CDR3 DNA: TGTGCCTGGGGCGGTCGCCCGGAGATTCAGTACTTC
CDR3 protein: CAWGGRPEIQYF

J gene: TRBJ1-5
CDR3 length: 15
D gene: TRBD1
clone size: NA
V gene: TRBV30
CDR3 DNA: TGTGCCTGGAGTACCACCGGGACAGGGATTCAGCCCCAGCATTTT
CDR3 protein: CAWSTTGTGIQPQHF

J gene: TRBJ2-4
CDR3 length: 15
D gene: NA
clone size: NA
V gene: TRBV23-1
CDR3 DNA: TGCGCCAGCACCGGGGGTGGTCTAGCCAAAAACATTCAGTACTTC
CDR3 protein: CASTGGGLAKNIQYF

J gene: TRBJ1-2
CDR3 length: 15
D gene: NA
clone size: NA
V gene: TRBV28
CDR3 DNA: TGTGCCAGCAGGGTCCTGGACAGTTCTGTTGATGGCTACACCTTC
CDR3 protein: CASRVLDSSVDGYTF

J gene: TRBJ1-2
CDR3 length: 14
D gene: NA
clone size: NA
V gene: TRBV6-5
CDR3 DNA: TGTGCCAGCAGTTACTCCTCGGGGGGGGATGGCTACACCTTC
CDR3 protein: CASSYSSGGDGYTF

J gene: TRBJ2-3
CDR3 length: 13
D gene: NA
clone size: NA
V gene: TRBV10-1
CDR3 DNA: TGCGCCAGCAGTGAGAACAACCCAGATACGCAGTATTTT
CDR3 protein: CASSENNPDTQYF

J gene: TRBJ1-2
CDR3 length: 15
D gene: TRBD1
clone size: NA
V gene: TRBV11-1
CDR3 DNA: TGTGCCAGCAGCCCTACAGGGGGCATCATCTATGGCTACACCTTC
CDR3 protein: CASSPTGGIIYGYTF

J gene: TRBJ2-2
CDR3 length: 16
D gene: NA
clone size: NA
V gene: TRBV9
CDR3 DNA: TGTGCCAGCAGCGTAGATAGCCAGGGGAACACCGGGGAGCTGTTTTTT
CDR3 protein: CASSVDSQGNTGELFF

J gene: TRBJ2-7
CDR3 length: 13
D gene: NA
clone size: NA
V gene: TRBV11-2
CDR3 DNA: TGTGCCAGCAGCCCGCCCGGGTCCTACGAGCAGTACTTC
CDR3 protein: CASSPPGSYEQYF

J gene: TRBJ2-7
CDR3 length: 17
D gene: NA
clone size: NA
V gene: TRBV12-2
CDR3 DNA: TGTGCAAGTCGCCCACACCGGCGGGGTTTAGGTGGTGATAGTGGGTACTTC
CDR3 protein: CASRPHRRGLGGDSGYF

J gene: TRBJ1-5
CDR3 length: 14
D gene: NA
clone size: many
V gene: TRBV7-9
CDR3 DNA: TGTGCCAGCAGCTTAATCCAGGGGTATCGGCCCCAGCATTTT
CDR3 protein: CASSLIQGYRPQHF

J gene: TRBJ1-2
CDR3 length: 12
D gene: NA
clone size: few
V gene: TRBV9
CDR3 DNA: TGTGCCAGCAGCAGACAGGCCTATGGCTACACCTTC
CDR3 protein: CASSRQAYGYTF

J gene: TRBJ2-3
CDR3 length: 12
D gene: NA
clone size: NA
V gene: TRBV11-2
CDR3 DNA: TGTGCCAGCAGCTGGTACGAGGATACGCAGTATTTT
CDR3 protein: CASSWYEDTQYF

J gene: TRBJ2-1
CDR3 length: 15
D gene: TRBD2
clone size: NA
V gene: TRBV29-1
CDR3 DNA: TGCAGCGTTGAAGCTTGGCTAGCGGGATACAATGAGCAGTTCTTC
CDR3 protein: CSVEAWLAGYNEQFF

J gene: TRBJ1-5
CDR3 length: 15
D gene: TRBD1
clone size: NA
V gene: TRBV27
CDR3 DNA: TGTGCCAGCAGTTCCGGACAGGGAGCAAATCAGCCCCAGCATTTT
CDR3 protein: CASSSGQGANQPQHF

J gene: TRBJ2-3
CDR3 length: 19
D gene: NA
clone size: NA
V gene: TRBV7-2
CDR3 DNA: TGTGCCAGCAGCTTACCCCCTTCTGGAGGGGGGGTTAACACAGATACGCAGTATTTT
CDR3 protein: CASSLPPSGGGVNTDTQYF

J gene: TRBJ2-7
CDR3 length: 15
D gene: NA
clone size: NA
V gene: TRBV6-6
CDR3 DNA: TGTGCCAGCAGTTACGCTAGTAGACAGCTGAGCGAGCAGTACTTC
CDR3 protein: CASSYASRQLSEQYF

J gene: TRBJ2-3
CDR3 length: 15
D gene: NA
clone size: NA
V gene: TRBV7-9
CDR3 DNA: TGTGCCAGCAGCCCCTCGCGGATAAGCACAGATACGCAGTATTTT
CDR3 protein: CASSPSRISTDTQYF

J gene: TRBJ1-2
CDR3 length: 15
D gene: TRBD1
clone size: once
V gene: TRBV5-1
CDR3 DNA: TGCGCCAGCAGCACGGGACAGGGGGCGATATATGGCTACACCTTC
CDR3 protein: CASSTGQGAIYGYTF

J gene: TRBJ2-7
CDR3 length: 16
D gene: TRBD1
clone size: NA
V gene: TRBV19
CDR3 DNA: TGTGCCACCACTCGGGGACAGGGGACCTACTCCTACGAGCAGTACTTC
CDR3 protein: CATTRGQGTYSYEQYF

J gene: TRBJ1-2
CDR3 length: 13
D gene: NA
clone size: few
V gene: TRBV29-1
CDR3 DNA: TGCAGCACCGAAGGCCAGGGCCCCTATGGCTACACCTTC
CDR3 protein: CSTEGQGPYGYTF

J gene: TRBJ2-7
CDR3 length: 16
D gene: NA
clone size: NA
V gene: TRBV4-3
CDR3 DNA: TGCGCCAGCAGCCAAGATCCGGGTCGAGGGTTATCCGAGCAGTACTTC
CDR3 protein: CASSQDPGRGLSEQYF

J gene: TRBJ2-7
CDR3 length: 13
D gene: NA
clone size: NA
V gene: TRBV30
CDR3 DNA: TGTGCCTGGATGGGGACAATTGGCTACGAGCAGTACTTC
CDR3 protein: CAWMGTIGYEQYF

J gene: TRBJ2-5
CDR3 length: 16
D gene: TRBD2
clone size: NA
V gene: TRBV7-8
CDR3 DNA: TGTGCCAGCAGCTCCCGACTAGCGGGAGTTCAAGAGACCCAGTACTTC
CDR3 protein: CASSSRLAGVQETQYF

J gene: TRBJ2-2
CDR3 length: 11
D gene: NA
clone size: NA
V gene: TRBV29-1
CDR3 DNA: TGCAGCGTCAAACGGTCCGGGGAGCTGTTTTTT
CDR3 protein: CSVKRSGELFF

J gene: TRBJ1-5
CDR3 length: 14
D gene: TRBD1
clone size: once
V gene: TRBV2
CDR3 DNA: TGTGCCAGCAGTCCGGACAGGGTGATTCAGCCCCAGCATTTT
CDR3 protein: CASSPDRVIQPQHF

J gene: TRBJ2-1
CDR3 length: 18
D gene: TRBD2
clone size: NA
V gene: TRBV4-3
CDR3 DNA: TGCGCCAGCAGCCAAGATCGGCTAGCGGGGGGGCTTGACGATGAGCAGTTCTTC
CDR3 protein: CASSQDRLAGGLDDEQFF

J gene: TRBJ2-5
CDR3 length: 15
D gene: TRBD2
clone size: NA
V gene: TRBV27
CDR3 DNA: TGTGCCAGCAGTTTTGGGGCGGGGGACCAAGAGACCCAGTACTTC
CDR3 protein: CASSFGAGDQETQYF

J gene: TRBJ2-7
CDR3 length: 17
D gene: NA
clone size: NA
V gene: TRBV5-1
CDR3 DNA: TGCGCCAGCAGCTTGGGCCAAGACAGGTGGAACTCCTACGAGCAGTACTTC
CDR3 protein: CASSLGQDRWNSYEQYF

J gene: TRBJ1-5
CDR3 length: 13
D gene: NA
clone size: NA
V gene: TRBV10-2
CDR3 DNA: TGCGCCAGCATTAACAGGTTAAATCAGCCCCAGCATTTT
CDR3 protein: CASINRLNQPQHF

J gene: TRBJ1-6
CDR3 length: 14
D gene: TRBD1
clone size: few
V gene: TRBV27
CDR3 DNA: TGTGCCACTGGGACTTTCGAAGGGGGCTCACCCCTCCACTTT
CDR3 protein: CATGTFEGGSPLHF

J gene: TRBJ2-6
CDR3 length: 16
D gene: NA
clone size: NA
V gene: TRBV6-5
CDR3 DNA: TGTGCCAGCAGTTACCTAAGGCAGGATTGGGCCAACGTCCTGACTTTC
CDR3 protein: CASSYLRQDWANVLTF

J gene: TRBJ2-7
CDR3 length: 20
D gene: NA
clone size: NA
V gene: TRBV9
CDR3 DNA: TGTGCCAGCAGCCACGGAGTATCTGGAGGGAAGGAAATCAGCTCCTACGAGCAGTACTTC
CDR3 protein: CASSHGVSGGKEISSYEQYF

J gene: TRBJ1-5
CDR3 length: 11
D gene: NA
clone size: NA
V gene: TRBV29-1
CDR3 DNA: TGCAGCGTGGGCGGGAATCAGCCCCAGCATTTT
CDR3 protein: CSVGGNQPQHF

J gene: TRBJ2-2
CDR3 length: 16
D gene: NA
clone size: NA
V gene: TRBV6-5
CDR3 DNA: TGTGCCAGCAGTTACTCGTCGGGGGCGAACACCGGGGAGCTGTTTTTT
CDR3 protein: CASSYSSGANTGELFF

J gene: TRBJ2-7
CDR3 length: 15
D gene: TRBD2
clone size: NA
V gene: TRBV13
CDR3 DNA: TGTGCCAGCAGTTTCAAGCGGGAGGGCTCCTACGAGCAGTACTTC
CDR3 protein: CASSFKREGSYEQYF

J gene: TRBJ2-1
CDR3 length: 17
D gene: TRBD2
clone size: NA
V gene: TRBV4-1
CDR3 DNA: TGCGCCAGCAGGGGACTAGCGGGAGGAAGCTCCTACAATGAGCAGTTCTTC
CDR3 protein: CASRGLAGGSSYNEQFF

J gene: TRBJ2-7
CDR3 length: 13
D gene: TRBD2
clone size: once
V gene: TRBV28
CDR3 DNA: TGTGCCAGCAGCAGGGAGGGTTGGCACGAGCAGTACTTC
CDR3 protein: CASSREGWHEQYF

J gene: TRBJ2-1
CDR3 length: 16
D gene: NA
clone size: NA
V gene: TRBV14
CDR3 DNA: TGTGCCAGCAGCCAAGATCGTAGCGGAATTCGGAATGAGCAGTTCTTC
CDR3 protein: CASSQDRSGIRNEQFF

J gene: TRBJ2-7
CDR3 length: 15
D gene: NA
clone size: NA
V gene: TRBV18
CDR3 DNA: TGTGCCAGCTCACCAGAACAGGGAGGGGTCTACGAGCAGTACTTC
CDR3 protein: CASSPEQGGVYEQYF

J gene: TRBJ2-7
CDR3 length: 15
D gene: NA
clone size: NA
V gene: TRBV6-5
CDR3 DNA: TGTGCCAGCAGTTACTCGCGGTTATTCTCCTACGAGCAGTACTTC
CDR3 protein: CASSYSRLFSYEQYF

J gene: TRBJ1-3
CDR3 length: 16
D gene: NA
clone size: NA
V gene: TRBV21-1
CDR3 DNA: TGTGCCAGCAGCAAACGGAGGCAATGCTCTGGAAACACCATATATTTT
CDR3 protein: CASSKRRQCSGNTIYF

J gene: TRBJ2-2
CDR3 length: 15
D gene: NA
clone size: NA
V gene: TRBV9
CDR3 DNA: TGTGCCAGCAGCATTGAGGGGGTGGGCACCGGGGAGCTGTTTTTT
CDR3 protein: CASSIEGVGTGELFF

J gene: TRBJ2-1
CDR3 length: 14
D gene: NA
clone size: NA
V gene: TRBV7-3
CDR3 DNA: TGTGCCAGCAGCTTATCAGGTCAGGGGAATGAGCAGTTCTTC
CDR3 protein: CASSLSGQGNEQFF

J gene: TRBJ1-1
CDR3 length: 13
D gene: TRBD1
clone size: NA
V gene: TRBV30
CDR3 DNA: TGTGCCTCAGACAGGGTGTTGAACACTGAAGCTTTCTTT
CDR3 protein: CASDRVLNTEAFF

J gene: TRBJ1-2
CDR3 length: 17
D gene: TRBD1
clone size: NA
V gene: TRBV5-1
CDR3 DNA: TGCGCCAGCAGCCCAAGACAGGGGCCGTCTCTTAACTATGGCTACACCTTC
CDR3 protein: CASSPRQGPSLNYGYTF

J gene: TRBJ2-7
CDR3 length: 14
D gene: TRBD1
clone size: NA
V gene: TRBV5-1
CDR3 DNA: TGCGCCAGCAGCGTCGGGACAGGGGGCGGGGAGCAGTACTTC
CDR3 protein: CASSVGTGGGEQYF

J gene: TRBJ2-3
CDR3 length: 17
D gene: NA
clone size: NA
V gene: TRBV7-8
CDR3 DNA: TGTGCCAGCAGCTTATTTGGCTCGCTGCTTCGCACAGATACGCAGTATTTT
CDR3 protein: CASSLFGSLLRTDTQYF

J gene: TRBJ2-1
CDR3 length: 14
D gene: NA
clone size: NA
V gene: TRBV5-1
CDR3 DNA: TGCGCCAGTAGTGGACAGAAACTTTACAATGAGCAGTTCTTC
CDR3 protein: CASSGQKLYNEQFF

J gene: TRBJ2-2
CDR3 length: 14
D gene: TRBD1
clone size: NA
V gene: TRBV30
CDR3 DNA: TGTGCCTGGAATCCCGACAGGGGGACCGGGGAGCTGTTTTTT
CDR3 protein: CAWNPDRGTGELFF

J gene: TRBJ1-6
CDR3 length: 18
D gene: NA
clone size: NA
V gene: TRBV27
CDR3 DNA: TGTGCCAGCAGTTCCCGGACAGACCGGAGATCCTATAATTCACCCCTCCACTTT
CDR3 protein: CASSSRTDRRSYNSPLHF

J gene: TRBJ2-1
CDR3 length: 16
D gene: NA
clone size: NA
V gene: TRBV2
CDR3 DNA: TGTGCCAGCAGTGAATTGGCAGGGGTGCCCTACAATGAGCAGTTCTTC
CDR3 protein: CASSELAGVPYNEQFF

J gene: TRBJ2-7
CDR3 length: 13
D gene: TRBD2
clone size: NA
V gene: TRBV5-1
CDR3 DNA: TGCGCCAGCACTAGCGGCTCCTCCTACGAGCAGTACTTC
CDR3 protein: CASTSGSSYEQYF

J gene: TRBJ1-1
CDR3 length: 16
D gene: NA
clone size: NA
V gene: TRBV15
CDR3 DNA: TGTGCCACCAGCAGAGATTTTACAGGGTCGGGCACTGAAGCTTTCTTT
CDR3 protein: CATSRDFTGSGTEAFF

J gene: TRBJ2-7
CDR3 length: 14
D gene: TRBD1
clone size: NA
V gene: TRBV6-5
CDR3 DNA: TGTGCCAGCAGTTACGAGACAGGGGGCGCCGAGCAGTACTTC
CDR3 protein: CASSYETGGAEQYF

J gene: TRBJ1-5
CDR3 length: 14
D gene: TRBD1
clone size: NA
V gene: TRBV19
CDR3 DNA: TGTGCCAGTAGTGGACAGGGGGCGAATCAGCCCCAGCATTTT
CDR3 protein: CASSGQGANQPQHF

J gene: TRBJ2-4
CDR3 length: 14
D gene: TRBD1
clone size: NA
V gene: TRBV6-5
CDR3 DNA: TGTGCCAGCAGTCTTAGACAGGGTCTCGACATTCAGTACTTC
CDR3 protein: CASSLRQGLDIQYF